One sample yielded the 19 T cell receptor beta chains listed below, sequenced in a study of shared clonotypes between healthy human individuals. Only in-frame clones appear in the TCRdb table, and some are missing; sequencing was by immunoSEQ multiplex PCR. The sample consists of over a million clones, 78% of them appearing once. The specimen sequenced was memory CD4+ T cells from PBMCs. This sample's subset: CD45RA-negative fraction. These TCRs come from a man aged 18 to 29 in good health. Some clones in this sample may be carry-over from other donors' samples.

The chain couples TRBV30 to TRBJ2-2; D tentatively reads TRBD1 or TRBD2 (5 bases each). CDR1 is GTSNPN and CDR2 is SVGIG in the germline V gene (reference sequence). V was pared by 1 base and J by 3 bases, with 12 bases between. The CDR3 runs 15 residues. CDR3 in DNA: TGTGCCTGGAGTGCGGCAGGGACGGACACCGGGGAGCTGTTTTTT. Amino acids: CAWSAAGTDTGELFF.

Concerning this clone: A far larger clone differs by one base, so this is likely a read error. This chain uses TRBV2 with TRBJ1-2; possible D gene TRBD1, 5 bases. V was clipped by 6 bases and J by 4 bases, with 21 bases between them. CDR3 length: 16 amino acids. The V gene's germline CDR1 is SNHLY and CDR2 FYNNEI. CDR3 residues: CASRTLSRGAGYGYTF. Here the CDR3 DNA reads TGTGCCAGCAGGACCCTATCCCGAGGGGCCGGCTATGGCTACACCTTC.

The rearrangement links TRBV5-8 to TRBJ1-4; D uncertain. The CDR3 has 17 amino acids. Trimming took off 2 bases at V and 0 bases at J, with 14 bases between the two ends. Germline assignment: CDR1 SGHTS and CDR2 YDEGEE. The CDR3 is CASSFARTAATNEKLFF. The CDR3 bases are TGTGCCAGCAGCTTTGCTAGGACCGCCGCAACTAATGAAAAACTGTTTTTT.

The chain employs TRBV5-1 and TRBJ1-2, with a possible D match to TRBD1 (5 bases). V was pared by 6 bases and J by 6 bases, with 15 bases between. The CDR3 sequence is 13 residues long. The germline V gene encodes CDR1 SGHRS and CDR2 YFSETQ. CDR3 coding DNA: TGCGCCAGCACCCTGCCGGGCAGGGATGGCTACACCTTC. This sequence encodes CASTLPGRDGYTF.

In this sample, this clone turned up once. The V gene is TRBV28, the J gene TRBJ2-6, with D possibly being TRBD1 (6 bases). Germline V gene sequence: CDR1 MDHEN, CDR2 SYDVKM. This CDR3 contains 19 residues. Trimming cost V 6 bases and J 1 base, with 22 bases left between them. The CDR3 DNA reads as TGTGCCAGCAGCGCGCTCATCCAAGGGGGAATTTCTGGGGCCAACGTCCTGACTTTC. Its protein is CASSALIQGGISGANVLTF.

This clone was found many times. In nucleotides, the CDR3 is TGCGCCAGCAGCCGATCCCTAGGACAGGACACTGAAGCTTTCTTT. This sequence encodes CASSRSLGQDTEAFF. The chain joins TRBV5-1 to TRBJ1-1; TRBD1 matches 7 bases. The CDR3 is made up of 15 amino acids. Germline trimming cut 4 bases from V and 3 bases from J; bases unmatched to any gene: 9. Germline V gene data show CDR1 as SGHRS and CDR2 as YFSETQ.

This chain joins TRBV6-1 and TRBJ2-2; TRBD2 matches 8 bases. Germline-derived CDR1 and CDR2 are MNHNS and SASEGT. This CDR3 has 14 residues. Trimming at V came to 6 bases and at J to 0 bases, leaving 0 bases not matched to a gene. CDR3 loop: CASRTSANTGELFF. The CDR3 region has the DNA TGTGCCAGCAGGACTAGCGCGAACACCGGGGAGCTGTTTTTT.

This clone was recorded once. At the DNA level, this CDR3 is encoded by other sequences in the same sample as well. The DNA for the CDR3 is TGTGCCATCAGCCAGGGGGGGCGGGAGACCCAGTACTTC. Translation gives CAISQGGRETQYF. The rearrangement joins TRBV10-3 to TRBJ2-5, with D perhaps being TRBD1 or TRBD2 (7 bases each). The V gene's germline CDR1 is ENHRY and CDR2 SYGVKD. Trimming left V 6 bases short and J 5 bases short, with 13 bases between. This CDR3 has 13 amino acids.

In its sample, this clone was seen once. The chain links TRBV10-3 to TRBJ2-1, with a tentative D call TRBD2 (6 bases). Trimming cost V 6 bases and J 6 bases, with 21 bases left between them. Germline CDR1 ENHRY, CDR2 SYGVKD. The CDR3 contains 16 residues. Written as DNA, the CDR3 is TGTGCCATCAGCCGACCTACCGGGACTGGAGTCAATGAGCAGTTCTTC. Translated, it gives CAISRPTGTGVNEQFF.

This clone has just a few counts. One junction end does not reproduce the germline sequence, and a read error may be involved. J is TRBJ1-4 and V is TRBV28; D gene uncertain. In germline, CDR1 is MDHEN, CDR2 SYDVKM. This CDR3 spans 13 amino acids. As DNA, the CDR3 is TGTGCCAGCAGTCCGGGCCCCGGGAGGGAATGTTCTTTT. Translating gives CASSPGPGRECSF.

This sequence joins TRBV10-1 and TRBJ2-1; TRBD1 aligns across 9 bases. V was pared by 3 bases and J by 3 bases, with 6 bases of the junction left unmatched. Germline-derived CDR1 and CDR2 are WNHNN and SYGVQD (reference sequence). This CDR3 has 16 residues. The CDR3 is CASSECDRGFYNEQFF. As DNA, the CDR3 is TGCGCCAGCAGTGAATGCGACAGGGGGTTCTACAATGAGCAGTTCTTC.

The chain has TRBV6-1 and TRBJ2-2; D unresolved. Germline-derived CDR1 and CDR2 are MNHNS and SASEGT. The CDR3 runs to 14 residues. Trimming stripped 6 bases from V and 4 bases from J, with 12 bases between. For the CDR3, the DNA is TGTGCCAGCAGGTTTCTCGGAAGCACCGGGGAGCTGTTTTTT. Translating gives CASRFLGSTGELFF.

This clone was recorded once. The chain combines TRBV5-4 with TRBJ2-7; TRBD1 is a possible D gene (6 bases). The ends were cut back, 6 bases at V and 5 bases at J, with 15 bases in the middle. The germline CDR1 and CDR2 sequences are SGHNT and YYREEE (reference sequence). This CDR3 contains 13 residues. CDR3 region: CASNSRGTHEQYF. The CDR3 DNA is TGTGCCAGCAATTCGAGGGGGACCCACGAGCAGTACTTC.

The rearrangement links TRBV27 to TRBJ2-7, with D tentatively TRBD2 (6 bases). In germline, CDR1 is MNHEY, CDR2 SMNVEV (reference sequence). Trimming took off 0 bases at V and 3 bases at J, with 18 bases between the two ends. This CDR3 has 17 amino acids. The CDR3 DNA is TGTGCCAGCAGTTTATCTGGGTCTCGGGGGTTAAGCTACGAGCAGTACTTC. It translates to CASSLSGSRGLSYEQYF.

CDR3 nucleotide sequence: TGCGCCACACGCCTACGGGTAGCGGGGGCGAACACCGGGGAGCTGTTTTTT. It translates to CATRLRVAGANTGELFF. The chain employs TRBV5-1 and TRBJ2-2, with TRBD2 matching 9 bases. This CDR3 contains 17 residues. The V and J ends lost 9 bases and 0 bases, in that order; junction bases with no gene match: 12. The V gene's germline CDR1 is SGHRS and CDR2 YFSETQ.

The chain uses TRBV7-3 and TRBJ1-1, with D possibly TRBD1 on 6 matching bases. Germline-derived CDR1 and CDR2 are SGHTA and FQGTGA. The germline V and J ends were trimmed by 5 bases and 8 bases, with 15 bases remaining between them. The CDR3 sequence is 13 residues long. The DNA of the CDR3 is TGTGCCAGCAGCCAAAGTAGGACAGCAGAAGCTTTCTTT. Translated, it gives CASSQSRTAEAFF.

This rearrangement joins TRBV28 to TRBJ1-4; D possibly corresponds to TRBD1 (6 bases). The CDR3 length is 14 residues. The V end lost 3 bases, the J end lost 5 bases, and 10 bases lay between the germline ends. Germline assignment: CDR1 MDHEN and CDR2 SYDVKM. CDR3 amino acids: CASSFSQGNEKLFF. The CDR3 DNA sequence: TGTGCCAGCAGTTTCTCCCAGGGGAATGAAAAACTGTTTTTT.

This clone showed up many times. The J gene is TRBJ1-2, the V gene TRBV9; D is possibly TRBD1 (6 bases). Trimming took off 0 bases at V and 0 bases at J, with 9 bases between the two ends. The germline V gene has CDR1 SGDLS and CDR2 YYNGEE. CDR3 length: 15 amino acids. CDR3 protein: CASSVDGQSNYGYTF. CDR3 nucleotides: TGTGCCAGCAGCGTAGACGGACAGTCTAACTATGGCTACACCTTC.

Details on this clone: This specimen includes other DNA sequences encoding the same CDR3. CDR3 protein: CASSLPGGAGNTIYF. Here the CDR3 DNA reads TGTGCCAGCAGTCTCCCAGGAGGGGCTGGAAACACCATATATTTT. This chain connects TRBV28 to TRBJ1-3, with a possible D match to TRBD1 (5 bases). V shed 5 bases and J shed 2 bases, with 13 bases lying between them. The CDR3 spans 15 residues. From germline, CDR1 is MDHEN and CDR2 SYDVKM.